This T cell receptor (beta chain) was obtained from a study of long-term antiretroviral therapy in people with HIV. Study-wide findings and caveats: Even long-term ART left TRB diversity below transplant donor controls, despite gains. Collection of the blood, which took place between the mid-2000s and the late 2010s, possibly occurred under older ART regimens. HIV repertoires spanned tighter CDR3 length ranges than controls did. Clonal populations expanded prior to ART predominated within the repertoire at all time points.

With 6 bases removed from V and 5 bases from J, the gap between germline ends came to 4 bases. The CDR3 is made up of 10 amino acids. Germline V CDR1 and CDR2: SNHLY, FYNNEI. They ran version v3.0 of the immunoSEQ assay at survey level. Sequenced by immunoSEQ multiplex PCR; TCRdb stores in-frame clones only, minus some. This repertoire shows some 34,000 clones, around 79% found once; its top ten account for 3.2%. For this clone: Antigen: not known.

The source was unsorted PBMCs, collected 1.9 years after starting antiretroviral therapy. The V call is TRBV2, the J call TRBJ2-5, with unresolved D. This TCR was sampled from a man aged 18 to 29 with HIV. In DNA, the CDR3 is TGTGCCAGCAGAACGGAGACCCAGTACTTC. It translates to CASRTETQYF.